This note documents a single TCR beta chain sequence. The data were taken from a study of response to subunit inactivated influenza vaccine. Via MiXCR, TCRdb re-called the RT-PCR reads, giving one row per CDR3 protein. The sample has 500,000 to 550,000 distinct CDR3 sequences; under 30% are singletons. V trimming: 4 bases; J trimming: 2 bases; junction bases outside the gene matches: 4. The CDR3 loop spans 15 amino acids. Germline lookup yields CDR1 SNHLY and CDR2 FYNNEI. Another study also made use of these data, one on T cells expressing NK-cell markers. From that study: 5'RACE template switching with UMIs produced the TCR beta cDNA. It was sorted CD3+CD56-NKG2C+, CD3+CD56+NKG2C- and CD3+CD56+NKG2C+ T cells that provided the TCR beta repertoires. Restricting sorting to alpha-beta TCR T cells was achieved in several experiments by an anti-gamma-delta TCR antibody. Among CD8+ T cells from more than five donors, dominant NKG2C+ clonotypes accounted for about 1.0-7.0%. The CD3+CD56-NKG2C+ fraction of a handful of donors was likewise dominated by these clonotypes.

The chain has TRBV2 and TRBJ2-4; TRBD1 matches at 8 bases. The sequence derives from a man aged 50 to 59 who received an inactivated influenza vaccine. This specimen consisted of CD4+ T cells sorted from PBMCs, obtained roughly 12 days after vaccination. The chain's CDR3 is CASSAQGAPKNIQYF. For the CDR3, the DNA is TGTGCCAGCAGTGCCCAGGGGGCACCCAAAAACATTCAGTACTTC.